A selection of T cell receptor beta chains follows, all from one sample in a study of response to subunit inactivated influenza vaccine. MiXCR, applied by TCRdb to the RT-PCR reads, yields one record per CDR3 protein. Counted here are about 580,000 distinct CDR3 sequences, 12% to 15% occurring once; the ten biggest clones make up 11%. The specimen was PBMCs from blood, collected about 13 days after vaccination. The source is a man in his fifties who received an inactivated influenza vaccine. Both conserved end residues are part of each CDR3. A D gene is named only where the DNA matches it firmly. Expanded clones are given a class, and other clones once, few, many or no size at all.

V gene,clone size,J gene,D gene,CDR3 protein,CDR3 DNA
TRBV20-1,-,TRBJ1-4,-,CSASRRGANEKLFF,TGCAGTGCTTCCCGGCGTGGGGCTAATGAAAAACTGTTTTTT
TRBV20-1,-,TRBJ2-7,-,CSASSGFSYEQYF,TGCAGTGCTAGTTCGGGGTTTTCCTACGAGCAGTACTTC
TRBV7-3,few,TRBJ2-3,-,CASSFLGRAGDTQYF,TGTGCCAGCAGCTTTTTGGGCAGGGCCGGAGATACGCAGTATTTT
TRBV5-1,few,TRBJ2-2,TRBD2,CASSFGTSGGATGELFF,TGCGCCAGCAGCTTCGGGACTAGCGGGGGGGCTACCGGGGAGCTGTTTTTT
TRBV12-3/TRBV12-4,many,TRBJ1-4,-,CASSLGQPNEKLFF,TGTGCCAGCAGTCTCGGACAGCCAAATGAAAAACTGTTTTTT
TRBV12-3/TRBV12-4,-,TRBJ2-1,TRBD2,CASSVLAGGRNEQFF,TGTGCCAGCAGTGTACTAGCGGGGGGCCGCAATGAGCAGTTCTTC
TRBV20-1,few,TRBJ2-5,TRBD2,CSATGTSGGAGETQYF,TGCAGTGCCACTGGGACTAGCGGGGGGGCGGGAGAGACCCAGTACTTC
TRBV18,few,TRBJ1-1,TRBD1,CASSKQGAFTEAFF,TGTGCCAGCTCAAAACAGGGGGCGTTCACTGAAGCTTTCTTT
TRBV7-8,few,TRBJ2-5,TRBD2,CASSLSSGARETQYF,TGTGCCAGCAGCTTATCTAGCGGGGCTAGAGAGACCCAGTACTTC
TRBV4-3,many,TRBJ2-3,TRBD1,CASSQTGLGDTQYF,TGCGCCAGCAGCCAGACAGGGTTAGGTGATACGCAGTATTTT
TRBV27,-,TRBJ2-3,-,CASSLNPGIVGTDTQYF,TGTGCCAGCAGTTTAAACCCCGGGATAGTTGGCACAGATACGCAGTATTTT
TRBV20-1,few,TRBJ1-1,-,CSASAGGANTEAFF,TGCAGTGCTAGTGCGGGGGGCGCGAACACTGAAGCTTTCTTT
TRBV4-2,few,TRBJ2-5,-,CASSQDQGRRTQVRTQYF,TGTGCCAGCAGCCAAGATCAGGGACGCCGAACCCAGGTGCGAACCCAGTACTTC
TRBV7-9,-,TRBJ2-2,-,CASSFESGELFF,TGTGCCAGCAGCTTCGAGAGCGGGGAGCTGTTTTTT
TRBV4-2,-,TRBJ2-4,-,CASSQEWPENIQYF,TGTGCCAGCAGCCAAGAGTGGCCGGAAAACATTCAGTACTTC
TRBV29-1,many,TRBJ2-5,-,CSVAREKDGNQETQYF,TGCAGCGTTGCACGGGAGAAAGATGGCAACCAAGAGACCCAGTACTTC
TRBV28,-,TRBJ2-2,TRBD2,CASSLTLGLAGMVKTGELFF,TGTGCCAGCAGTTTGACCCTCGGGCTAGCGGGAATGGTAAAAACCGGGGAGCTGTTTTTT
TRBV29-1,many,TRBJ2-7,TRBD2,CSVRGLAGLPEQYF,TGCAGCGTCAGGGGACTAGCAGGTTTGCCCGAGCAGTACTTC
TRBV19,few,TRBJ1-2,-,CASRMLGTNYGYTF,TGTGCCAGTAGGATGTTGGGGACCAACTATGGCTACACCTTC
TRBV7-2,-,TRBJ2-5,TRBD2,CASSPTGLARETQYF,TGTGCCAGCAGCCCTACGGGACTAGCGAGGGAGACCCAGTACTTC
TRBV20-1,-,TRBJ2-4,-,CSARPGTNKNIQYF,TGCAGTGCCAGGCCCGGGACAAACAAAAACATTCAGTACTTC
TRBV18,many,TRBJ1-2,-,CASSPGSYGYTF,TGTGCCAGCTCACCAGGGAGTTATGGCTACACCTTC
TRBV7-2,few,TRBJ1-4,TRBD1,CASSSHPGQGYEKLFF,TGTGCCAGCAGTTCACATCCGGGACAGGGGTATGAAAAACTGTTTTTT
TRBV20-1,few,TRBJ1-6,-,CSASSGNDSPLHF,TGCAGTGCTAGTTCAGGGAATGATTCACCCCTCCACTTT
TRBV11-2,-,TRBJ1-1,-,CASRATQGTEAFF,TGTGCCAGCAGGGCAACCCAGGGCACTGAAGCTTTCTTT
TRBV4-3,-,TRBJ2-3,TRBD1,CASSQDGQGPDTQYF,TGCGCCAGCAGCCAAGACGGACAGGGCCCAGATACGCAGTATTTT
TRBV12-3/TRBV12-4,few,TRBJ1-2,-,CASMRHLNYGYTF,TGTGCCAGCATGCGGCACTTGAACTATGGCTACACCTTC
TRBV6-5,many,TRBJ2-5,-,CASSYSQSGETQYF,TGTGCCAGCAGTTACTCGCAGTCAGGGGAGACCCAGTACTTC
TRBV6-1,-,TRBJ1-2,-,CASSERGGGYGYTF,TGTGCCAGCAGTGAAAGGGGAGGAGGTTATGGCTACACCTTC
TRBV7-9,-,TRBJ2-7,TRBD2,CASSSPGLGTYEQYF,TGTGCCAGCAGCTCCCCGGGACTAGGGACCTACGAGCAGTACTTC
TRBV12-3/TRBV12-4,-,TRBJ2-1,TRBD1,CASSFAGGPSYEQFF,TGTGCCAGCAGTTTCGCAGGGGGCCCGAGTTATGAGCAGTTCTTC
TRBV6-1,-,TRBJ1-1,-,CASTLAGGLNTEAFF,TGTGCCAGCACCCTAGCGGGCGGACTGAACACTGAAGCTTTCTTT
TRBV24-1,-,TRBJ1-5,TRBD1,CATSDPGTGVNQPQHF,TGTGCCACCAGTGATCCCGGGACAGGAGTCAATCAGCCCCAGCATTTT